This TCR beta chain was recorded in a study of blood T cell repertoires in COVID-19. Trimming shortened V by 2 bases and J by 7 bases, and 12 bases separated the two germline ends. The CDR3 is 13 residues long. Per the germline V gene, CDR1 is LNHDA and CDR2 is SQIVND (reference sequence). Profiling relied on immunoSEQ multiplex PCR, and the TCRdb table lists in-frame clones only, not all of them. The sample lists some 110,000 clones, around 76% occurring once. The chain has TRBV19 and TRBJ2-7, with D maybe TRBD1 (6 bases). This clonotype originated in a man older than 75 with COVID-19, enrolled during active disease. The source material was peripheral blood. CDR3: CASSIMGTGEQYF. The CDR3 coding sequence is TGTGCCAGTAGTATAATGGGCACAGGGGAGCAGTACTTC.